Presented here are 17 T cell receptor beta chains from one specimen sequenced in a study of blood T cell repertoires in COVID-19. Profiling relied on immunoSEQ multiplex PCR, and the TCRdb table lists in-frame clones only, not all of them. The data contain 150,000 or so clones, 85% to 90% of them seen just once; the ten biggest clones take up 5.5% to 7%. The sequencing sample was made of peripheral blood. The receptors shown here come from a man aged 45-60 years with active or convalescent COVID-19.

This sequence joins TRBV6-2 or TRBV6-3 and TRBJ2-1; 12 nucleotides line up with TRBD2. V lost 4 bases and J lost 7; bases outside the gene matches: 11. Germline CDR1 reads MNHEY; CDR2 reads SVGEGT. CDR3 length equals 17 residues. CDR3 DNA: TGTGCCAGCAGTTTTTACAAACTAGCGGGGGGTCGTAATGAGCAGTTCTTC. It is translated as CASSFYKLAGGRNEQFF.

The chain links TRBV6-5 to TRBJ1-4, with D perhaps matching TRBD1 (5 bases). In germline, CDR1 is MNHEY, CDR2 SVGAGI. The CDR3 is 14 residues long. The germline V and J ends were trimmed by 6 bases and 1 base, with 9 bases remaining between them. CDR3: CASRNGGTNEKLFF. CDR3 sequence (DNA): TGTGCCAGCAGGAACGGGGGAACTAATGAAAAACTGTTTTTT.

The gene calls are TRBV27 and TRBJ2-7; 7 bases agree with TRBD1. The CDR3 runs 14 residues. CDR1 and CDR2 (germline): MNHEY, SMNVEV (reference sequence). V dropped 6 bases and J dropped 2; count of bases not matched to a gene: 7. The chain's CDR3 is CASSPPTGTYEQYF. The CDR3 coding sequence is TGTGCCAGCAGCCCCCCGACAGGGACCTACGAGCAGTACTTC.

The V and J genes are TRBV24-1 and TRBJ1-1; D perhaps matches TRBD1 (5 bases). The CDR3 covers 13 residues. Trimming removed 10 bases from V and 0 bases from J, with 11 bases in between. Germline CDR1 reads KGHDR; CDR2 reads SFDVKD. CDR3 in DNA: TGTGCCACTCGCGGGACCGTGAACACTGAAGCTTTCTTT. Translated: CATRGTVNTEAFF.

Written as DNA, the CDR3 is TGTGCCACCAGCAGACAGGGGGCGAATGAGCAGTTCTTC. This encodes CATSRQGANEQFF. The genes are TRBV15 and TRBJ2-1, with 8 bases matching TRBD1. The CDR3 loop spans 13 amino acids. The V and J ends lost 2 bases and 7 bases, in that order; junction bases with no gene match: 1. Germline V gene lookup returns CDR1 LNHNV and CDR2 YYDKDF (reference sequence).

In this sample, this clone turned up a few times. The rearrangement links TRBV6-5 to TRBJ2-7; 8 bases are a match to TRBD1. J gave up 1 base and V 6 bases, and 8 bases lay outside the gene matches. Germline assignment: CDR1 MNHEY and CDR2 SVGAGI. The CDR3 is 15 residues long. DNA of the CDR3: TGTGCCAGCAGCCGAGGACAGGGTGGATCCTACGAGCAGTACTTC. Its protein is CASSRGQGGSYEQYF.

This sequence joins TRBV7-2 and TRBJ1-4, with D uncertain. The germline gives CDR1 SGHTA, CDR2 FQGNSA. This CDR3 has 14 residues. Trimming stripped 6 bases from V and 7 bases from J, with 15 bases between. CDR3 DNA: TGTGCCAGCAGTCAGATCGGGGTAGCTGAAAAACTGTTTTTT. Its translation is CASSQIGVAEKLFF.

The chain combines TRBV30 with TRBJ1-2; perhaps TRBD1 as D (5 bases). Trimming cost V 2 bases and J 6 bases, with 13 bases left between them. This CDR3 contains 13 residues. Per the germline V gene, CDR1 is GTSNPN and CDR2 is SVGIG (reference sequence). The CDR3 DNA follows: TGTGCCTGGAGTAGGGGTCCTGCTGATGGCTACACCTTC. It translates to CAWSRGPADGYTF.

The chain carries TRBV10-3 and TRBJ2-5; 7 positions agree with TRBD1. This CDR3 is built from 12 residues. The V segment lost 7 bases and the J segment 4 bases; nucleotides outside the gene matches: 3. CDR1 ENHRY and CDR2 SYGVKD come from the germline V gene. As DNA, the CDR3 is TGTGCCATCAAAGGGGGCGCAGAGACCCAGTACTTC. This encodes CAIKGGAETQYF.

The V call is TRBV28, the J call TRBJ2-5, with 10 bases aligning to TRBD2. The CDR3 consists of 15 residues. V trimming: 6 bases; J trimming: 2 bases; junction bases outside the gene matches: 6. CDR1 and CDR2 (germline): MDHEN, SYDVKM. The CDR3 bases are TGTGCCAGCAGCGGCATACTAGCGGGACAAGAGACCCAGTACTTC. Translating gives CASSGILAGQETQYF.

The chain links TRBV7-2 to TRBJ2-3; tentative D call: TRBD1 (5 bases). Germline CDR1 is SGHTA and CDR2 is FQGNSA. This CDR3 has 11 residues. V lost 5 bases and J 10 bases, leaving 10 bases between the germline ends. The CDR3 sequence is CASSPRVSQYF. CDR3 bases: TGTGCCAGCAGCCCCAGGGTATCGCAGTATTTT.

V gene TRBV24-1 combines with J gene TRBJ1-4; D remains ambiguous. Trimming shortened V by 2 bases and J by 13 bases, and 10 bases separated the two germline ends. The CDR3 is made up of 12 amino acids. The germline V gene encodes CDR1 KGHDR and CDR2 SFDVKD. CDR3 coding DNA: TGTGCCACCAGTGATTCAGACCGGGTACTGTTTTTT. Translated, it gives CATSDSDRVLFF.

This clone showed up just a few times. V and J are TRBV11-2 and TRBJ1-5; possibly TRBD1 for D (6 bases). Trimming took 7 bases from V and 6 from J, leaving 13 bases between them. The CDR3 has 13 amino acids. Germline V gene lookup returns CDR1 SGHAT and CDR2 FQNNGV. CDR3 loop: CASNGQRTQPQHF. DNA of the CDR3: TGTGCCAGCAACGGACAGAGAACTCAGCCCCAGCATTTT.

This chain joins TRBV29-1 and TRBJ2-7; 11 nucleotides agree with TRBD2. J lost 4 bases, V lost 6 bases, and 8 bases had no gene match. This CDR3 contains 14 residues. Germline CDR1 SQVTM, CDR2 ANQGSEA. The CDR3 region has the DNA TGCAGCGTCGGTTCCGGGACTAGCGGTTACGAGCAGTACTTC. It yields the protein CSVGSGTSGYEQYF.

The chain employs TRBV15 and TRBJ2-3; D remains ambiguous. Trimming left V 3 bases short and J 3 bases short, with 10 bases between. The germline V gene encodes CDR1 LNHNV and CDR2 YYDKDF (reference sequence). The CDR3 is made up of 14 amino acids. In DNA form, the CDR3 reads TGTGCCACCAGCAGGCTAGTTGGGACAGATACGCAGTATTTT. Translated, it gives CATSRLVGTDTQYF.

Note on this clone: The sample holds other DNA sequences that translate to the same CDR3. The chain employs TRBV5-1 and TRBJ1-1; no clear D. Germline V gene sequence: CDR1 SGHRS, CDR2 YFSETQ. Trimming removed 1 base from V and 1 base from J, with 5 bases in between. CDR3 size: 13 residues. In DNA, the CDR3 is TGCGCCAGCAGCTTGTCATCGAACACTGAAGCTTTCTTT. It yields the protein CASSLSSNTEAFF.

The chain joins TRBV24-1 to TRBJ2-1; a possible D gene is TRBD1 (6 bases). The CDR3 consists of 15 residues. Trimming took 3 bases from V and 2 from J, leaving 10 bases between them. CDR1 is KGHDR and CDR2 is SFDVKD in the germline V gene. Written as DNA, the CDR3 is TGTGCCACCAGTGATCCGGACAGAGCCTACAATGAGCAGTTCTTC. As protein: CATSDPDRAYNEQFF.